What follows are 32 T cell receptor beta chains derived from one specimen sequenced in a study of identical twins' blood T cells. TCRdb passed the 5' RACE reads through MiXCR, listing each CDR3 protein once. The sample has roughly 340,000 distinct CDR3 sequences, roughly 31% seen once. Sequenced input: PBMCs. Source of these receptors: a woman aged 18-55 years in good health.

The V gene is TRBV29-1, the J gene TRBJ1-1; no firm D call. V was pared by 7 bases and J by 4 bases, with 19 bases between. Germline lookup yields CDR1 SQVTM and CDR2 ANQGSEA. This CDR3 has 14 residues. The CDR3: CSAWVLSTGTEAFF. DNA for the CDR3: TGCAGCGCCTGGGTCTTATCAACGGGCACTGAAGCTTTCTTT.

V gene TRBV5-1 combines with J gene TRBJ2-3, with 7 nucleotides matching TRBD2. The junction had 8 bases not matched to a gene; V was cut back by 4 bases and J by 6 bases. This CDR3 comprises 14 residues. Germline loops: CDR1 SGHRS, CDR2 YFSETQ. This chain's CDR3 is CASSSQTSMDTQYF. The DNA of the CDR3 is TGCGCCAGCAGCAGTCAGACTAGCATGGATACGCAGTATTTT.

There are many counts of this clonotype. The gene calls are TRBV12-3 or TRBV12-4 and TRBJ1-6; a weak D match, TRBD1 (5 bases). V was cut by 6 bases and J by 6 bases, with 6 bases left in between. The CDR3 is 12 amino acids. DNA of the CDR3: TGTGCCAGCAGACAGGCTAATTCACCCCTCCACTTT. Translating gives CASRQANSPLHF.

This sequence joins TRBV4-3 and TRBJ1-3; a weak D match, TRBD1 (5 bases). CDR3 size: 16 residues. Looked up from germline, CDR1 is LGHNA and CDR2 is YSLEER. The ends were cut back, 1 base at V and 0 bases at J, with 10 bases in the middle. The CDR3 sequence: CASSQGQFDSGNTIYF. The CDR3 nucleotides are TGCGCCAGCAGCCAAGGACAGTTCGACTCTGGAAACACCATATATTTT.

CDR3 amino acids: CASSNGVTSFTQYF. The CDR3 DNA reads as TGTGCCAGTAGTAACGGGGTCACCTCGTTTACGCAGTATTTT. The V and J genes are TRBV19 and TRBJ2-3; tentative D call: TRBD2 (5 bases). Germline V CDR1 and CDR2: LNHDA, SQIVND (reference sequence). The CDR3 runs to 14 residues. Deletions cut 4 bases from V and 8 bases from J, with 16 bases between.

This clonotype occurred many times. The chain uses TRBV2 and TRBJ1-1; D unclear. The CDR3 loop spans 16 amino acids. V was shortened by 7 bases and J by 1 base, with 19 bases between the two germline ends. Germline loops: CDR1 SNHLY, CDR2 FYNNEI. The CDR3 reads CASTSDPVLRNTEAFF. The CDR3 nucleotides are TGTGCCAGCACCTCTGACCCCGTACTCAGGAACACTGAAGCTTTCTTT.

The chain uses TRBV7-2 and TRBJ2-2; 9 nucleotides match TRBD2. CDR3 length: 16 amino acids. Losses at the gene ends were 5 bases for V and 0 bases for J; bases not matched to a gene: 4. CDR1 is SGHTA, CDR2 FQGNSA, per germline. The CDR3 DNA sequence: TGTGCCAGCAGCGCGAGACTAGCGGCGAACACCGGGGAGCTGTTTTTT. Its protein is CASSARLAANTGELFF.

This clonotype has a handful of counts. The chain recombines TRBV7-2 with TRBJ2-1; no clear D gene. The germline gives CDR1 SGHTA, CDR2 FQGNSA. This CDR3 has 11 residues. Deletions cut 2 bases from V and 12 bases from J, with 8 bases between. CDR3 loop: CASSLRVVQFF. CDR3 bases: TGTGCCAGCAGCTTACGAGTCGTGCAGTTCTTC.

The V call is TRBV20-1, the J call TRBJ2-1, with unresolved D. From germline, CDR1 is DFQATT and CDR2 SNEGSKA (reference sequence). V lost 6 bases, J lost 6 bases, and 21 bases lay in between. The CDR3 runs 15 residues. The CDR3 nucleotides read TGCAGTGCCCCCACTGTCAGGTTGAGGCGCAATGAGCAGTTCTTC. Protein product: CSAPTVRLRRNEQFF.

The table lists this clonotype with many counts. This chain uses TRBV29-1 with TRBJ1-1; D ambiguous. The CDR3 contains 15 residues. Germline V lookup: CDR1 SQVTM, CDR2 ANQGSEA. V lost 6 bases, J lost 0 bases, and 17 bases lay in between. The CDR3 DNA sequence: TGCAGCGTCTATAGGAAGCGGCAGCTGAACACTGAAGCTTTCTTT. Its translation is CSVYRKRQLNTEAFF.

The V and J genes are TRBV27 and TRBJ2-1, with D perhaps TRBD2 (5 bases). CDR1 MNHEY and CDR2 SMNVEV come from the germline V gene (reference sequence). The CDR3 totals 15 residues. Trimming shortened V by 3 bases and J by 0 bases, and 9 bases separated the two germline ends. CDR3 sequence: CASSLGSRSYNEQFF. In DNA, the CDR3 is TGTGCCAGCAGTTTGGGGAGCCGCTCCTACAATGAGCAGTTCTTC.

In its sample, this clonotype was seen once. This may be a read error, as it is one base from a much larger clone. The V gene is TRBV10-3, the J gene TRBJ2-3; D is unresolved. Germline CDR1 reads ENHRY; CDR2 reads SYGVKD. This CDR3 comprises 12 residues. CDR3 protein: CAVSEVGDTQYF. The CDR3 bases are TGTGCCGTCAGTGAAGTCGGGGATACGCAGTATTTT.

This clonotype was detected many times. The J gene is TRBJ1-1, the V gene TRBV29-1; TRBD1 matches 7 bases. Trimming at V came to 4 bases and at J to 0 bases, leaving 2 bases not matched to a gene. Per the germline V gene, CDR1 is SQVTM and CDR2 is ANQGSEA. The CDR3 has 13 residues. CDR3 sequence reads: CSVAGTVNTEAFF. The DNA for the CDR3 is TGCAGCGTTGCCGGGACAGTGAACACTGAAGCTTTCTTT.

Here the CDR3 reads CSVQTGVNTEAFF. In DNA, the CDR3 is TGCAGCGTCCAGACGGGCGTGAACACTGAAGCTTTCTTT. The chain has TRBV29-1 and TRBJ1-1; the D is unclear. The CDR3 runs to 13 residues. Trimming removed 6 bases from V and 0 bases from J, with 11 bases in between. In germline, CDR1 is SQVTM, CDR2 ANQGSEA.

This clonotype was seen only once. This chain uses TRBV11-3 with TRBJ2-1; 9 bases agree with TRBD2. The CDR3 is 15 amino acids. The V segment lost 3 bases and the J segment 6 bases; nucleotides outside the gene matches: 6. CDR1 and CDR2 from the germline V gene are SGHNT and YENEEA. The CDR3 loop reads CASSFAGTSPNEQFF. CDR3 DNA sequence: TGTGCCAGCAGCTTCGCCGGGACTAGCCCCAATGAGCAGTTCTTC.

This clonotype was seen a handful of times. The V call is TRBV20-1, the J call TRBJ1-5, with no clear D. This CDR3 region has 12 residues. V was shortened by 2 bases and J by 5 bases, with 7 bases between the two germline ends. The germline gives CDR1 DFQATT, CDR2 SNEGSKA (reference sequence). CDR3 amino acids: CSARQSDQPQHF. CDR3 sequence (DNA): TGCAGTGCTAGACAGTCGGATCAGCCCCAGCATTTT.

A few counts support this clonotype. The rearrangement links TRBV18 to TRBJ1-3, with TRBD1 as a possible D gene (6 bases). The germline V and J ends were trimmed by 5 bases and 4 bases, with 15 bases remaining between them. The CDR3 totals 15 residues. Germline values: CDR1 KGHSH, CDR2 LQKENI. This CDR3 reads CASSAGVDYGNTIYF. In nucleotides, the CDR3 is TGTGCCAGCTCAGCAGGGGTGGATTACGGAAACACCATATATTTT.

A remark on this clonotype: The junction differs from germline at one of its ends, possibly a read error. The gene calls are TRBV9 and TRBJ1-1; D is uncertain. Germline assignment: CDR1 SGDLS and CDR2 YYNGEE. The CDR3 is 14 residues long. CDR3 DNA: TGTGCCAGCAGCGTAGCCCCAATGAAGACTGAAGCTTTCTTT. It yields the protein CASSVAPMKTEAFF.

This clonotype was seen once. The chain couples TRBV27 to TRBJ1-2, with TRBD1 as a possible D gene (6 bases). The CDR3 has 15 amino acids. V was pared by 6 bases and J by 5 bases, with 19 bases between. The germline V gene encodes CDR1 MNHEY and CDR2 SMNVEV (reference sequence). CDR3 sequence reads: CASRPQSAGEYGYTF. The CDR3 nucleotides are TGTGCCAGCAGACCCCAGTCGGCAGGGGAATATGGCTACACCTTC.

This clonotype has ten or more counts. The chain couples TRBV12-3 or TRBV12-4 to TRBJ1-1; no clear D gene. This CDR3 has 11 amino acids. Trimming cost V 7 bases and J 1 base, with 4 bases left between them. The CDR3 DNA reads as TGTGCCAGCAACAGGAACACTGAAGCTTTCTTT. Amino acid sequence: CASNRNTEAFF.

About this clonotype: This sequence may be a read error, since a much larger clone differs from it by one base. The rearrangement uses TRBV20-1 and TRBJ1-2; D might be TRBD1 (5 bases). The germline gives CDR1 DFQATT, CDR2 SNEGSKA (reference sequence). Trimming stripped 5 bases from V and 10 bases from J, with 23 bases between. The CDR3 loop spans 14 amino acids. CDR3 in DNA: TGCAGTGCTTCATACTTGGACGGGCAGGGTGCCTACACCTTC. It encodes CSASYLDGQGAYTF.

The CDR3 reads CAISEGGHSTTEAFF. The CDR3 DNA reads TGTGCCATCAGCGAAGGCGGACATTCCACCACTGAAGCTTTCTTT. The chain combines TRBV10-3 with TRBJ1-1; a possible D gene is TRBD1 (5 bases). The CDR3 totals 15 residues. CDR1 and CDR2 (germline): ENHRY, SYGVKD. With 6 bases removed from V and 4 bases from J, the gap between germline ends came to 18 bases.

The chain carries TRBV7-9 and TRBJ2-2; D is unclear. The germline gives CDR1 SEHNR, CDR2 FQNEAQ (reference sequence). V was pared by 1 base and J by 7 bases, with 13 bases between. The CDR3 has 15 residues. Here the CDR3 reads CASSLGSQRNGELFF. The DNA of the CDR3 is TGTGCCAGCAGCTTAGGGTCCCAGCGAAACGGGGAGCTGTTTTTT.

This clonotype was recorded many times. The chain is built from TRBV20-1 and TRBJ2-7; a possible D gene is TRBD1 (5 bases). V was clipped by 6 bases and J by 3 bases, with 12 bases between them. Germline loops: CDR1 DFQATT, CDR2 SNEGSKA (reference sequence). The CDR3 totals 12 residues. This CDR3 is CSAKGDSYEQYF. The CDR3 coding sequence is TGCAGTGCCAAAGGAGACAGCTACGAGCAGTACTTC.

The chain uses TRBV30 and TRBJ1-5; D uncertain. V shed 7 bases and J shed 2 bases, with 12 bases lying between them. The CDR3 consists of 13 residues. Germline CDR1 GTSNPN, CDR2 SVGIG (reference sequence). The CDR3 sequence: CALTEDGNQPQHF. CDR3 nucleotide sequence: TGTGCCTTAACTGAGGATGGCAATCAGCCCCAGCATTTT.

This clonotype was observed a handful of times. The chain couples TRBV29-1 to TRBJ1-2; no firm D call. The V end was cut by 5 bases, the J end by 3 bases, with 10 bases between. There are 12 residues in the CDR3. Germline V gene data show CDR1 as SQVTM and CDR2 as ANQGSEA. CDR3 protein: CSVLPADYGYTF. The CDR3 DNA reads TGCAGCGTTCTACCGGCCGACTATGGCTACACCTTC.

This clonotype occurred a few times. The chain carries TRBV20-1 and TRBJ1-1, with D possibly TRBD1 on 5 matching bases. The CDR3 totals 15 residues. Germline V gene data show CDR1 as DFQATT and CDR2 as SNEGSKA (reference sequence). V was trimmed by 0 bases and J by 2 bases, leaving 13 bases between them. The CDR3 bases are TGCAGTGCTAGAGAAGGGGAGACTCTTAACACTGAAGCTTTCTTT. This gives the protein CSAREGETLNTEAFF.

This clonotype was counted between two and nine times. V gene TRBV6-2 or TRBV6-3 combines with J gene TRBJ1-1, with 7 bases lining up with TRBD1. After removal of 2 bases from V and 0 bases from J, the junction contained 3 bases not matched to a gene. The germline V gene encodes CDR1 MNHEY and CDR2 SVGEGT. The CDR3 is 15 residues long. The CDR3 DNA is TGTGCCAGCAGTTACAGGGGGCCCATGAACACTGAAGCTTTCTTT. Its translation: CASSYRGPMNTEAFF.

The V and J genes are TRBV6-1 and TRBJ2-1; D gene uncertain. Germline lookup yields CDR1 MNHNS and CDR2 SASEGT. V was shortened by 0 bases and J by 4 bases, with 1 base between the two germline ends. CDR3 length: 12 amino acids. CDR3 protein: CASSEAYNEQFF. Here the CDR3 DNA reads TGTGCCAGCAGTGAAGCATACAATGAGCAGTTCTTC.

The chain recombines TRBV2 with TRBJ1-1, with D maybe TRBD1 (5 bases). V gave up 1 base and J gave up 10 bases, with 13 bases separating them. Germline V lookup: CDR1 SNHLY, CDR2 FYNNEI. The length of the CDR3 is 13 residues. CDR3 region: CASSEEGRTGAFF. As DNA, the CDR3 is TGTGCCAGCAGTGAAGAGGGCAGAACAGGAGCTTTCTTT.

There are a few counts of this clonotype. The chain is built from TRBV20-1 and TRBJ2-5; D not certain. The V end was cut by 1 base, the J end by 5 bases, with 14 bases between. Germline CDR1 DFQATT, CDR2 SNEGSKA (reference sequence). CDR3 length: 14 amino acids. CDR3 residues: CSARVRTLVETQYF. The CDR3 nucleotides are TGCAGTGCTAGAGTACGAACTCTCGTTGAGACCCAGTACTTC.

The rearrangement joins TRBV13 to TRBJ1-1, with 10 bases identical to TRBD1. With V trimmed by 5 bases and J by 4 bases, 7 bases remained unmatched. Per the germline V gene, CDR1 is PRHDT and CDR2 is FYEKMQ (reference sequence). The CDR3 runs 15 residues. CDR3 sequence reads: CASSTGRDRGTEAFF. For the CDR3, the DNA is TGTGCCAGCAGCACGGGCCGGGACAGGGGCACTGAAGCTTTCTTT.